This record looks at one T cell receptor (beta chain) sequence and its context. Per germline, CDR1 SGHRS and CDR2 YFSETQ. The CDR3 runs 14 residues. V shed 0 bases and J shed 4 bases, with 7 bases lying between them. This record belongs to a study of blood T cell repertoires in COVID-19. At the level of the study: Researchers got acute and convalescent COVID-19 samples from the United States, Italy and Spain. From T cells, B-cell-depleted T cells, or PBMCs came the material, which was cDNA or gDNA.

Original data processing: Reference gene primers were amplified, and this amplification served to estimate nucleated cell counts. Generated by immunoSEQ multiplex PCR, the TCRdb table keeps only in-frame clones and is missing some. V and J calls and clone size are given by that table; D and trimming were obtained from the DNA. Of 450,000 to 500,000 clones listed, roughly 85% were seen once; the top ten hold about 3%. The chain is built from TRBV5-1 and TRBJ2-2; D is unresolved. Sequenced input: peripheral blood. The TCR sequence derives from a human donor in a cohort sampled during active COVID-19. The CDR3 nucleotides are TGCGCCAGCAGCTTGGGGTTAGTCACCGGGGAGCTGTTTTTT. As protein: CASSLGLVTGELFF.